This T cell receptor beta chain was captured in a study of monozygotic twins with inflammatory bowel disease. Study-level results: IBD patients showed reduced TCRbeta diversity (inverse Simpson) versus healthy co-twins. Especially where disease activity was present, IBD patients had fewer clonotypes in common with others than healthy twins did.

As for this clonotype: Its antigen remains unknown.

During cDNA synthesis, UMIs that each contained a 6-nucleotide sample barcode were added by means of template switching. TCRdb reprocessed the 5' RACE reads and stores each CDR3 protein as one record, lacking DNA. This table holds approximately 340,000 distinct CDR3 sequences. The CDR3 length is 13 residues. CDR1 and CDR2 from the germline V gene are SGHTA and FQGNSA. This TCR derives from a human donor with ulcerative colitis or Crohn's disease, or a healthy co-twin of an affected twin (not recorded which). The specimen sequenced was blood. This chain joins TRBV7-2 and TRBJ2-5; TCRdb returns TRBD2, unconfirmable since there is no DNA. Here the CDR3 reads CASSNPLGETQYF.